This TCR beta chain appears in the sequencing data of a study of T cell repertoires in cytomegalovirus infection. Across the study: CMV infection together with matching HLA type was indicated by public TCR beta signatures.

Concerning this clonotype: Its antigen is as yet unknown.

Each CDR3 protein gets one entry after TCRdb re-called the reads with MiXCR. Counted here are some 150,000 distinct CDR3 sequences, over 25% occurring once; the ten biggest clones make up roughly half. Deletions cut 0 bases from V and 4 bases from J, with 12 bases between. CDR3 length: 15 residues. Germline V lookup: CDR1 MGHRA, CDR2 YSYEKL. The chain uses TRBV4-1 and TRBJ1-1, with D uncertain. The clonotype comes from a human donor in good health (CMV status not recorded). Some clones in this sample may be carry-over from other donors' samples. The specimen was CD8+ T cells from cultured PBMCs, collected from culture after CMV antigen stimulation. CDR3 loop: CASSQDSGWGTEAFF. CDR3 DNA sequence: TGCGCCAGCAGCCAAGATTCGGGCTGGGGCACTGAAGCTTTCTTT.